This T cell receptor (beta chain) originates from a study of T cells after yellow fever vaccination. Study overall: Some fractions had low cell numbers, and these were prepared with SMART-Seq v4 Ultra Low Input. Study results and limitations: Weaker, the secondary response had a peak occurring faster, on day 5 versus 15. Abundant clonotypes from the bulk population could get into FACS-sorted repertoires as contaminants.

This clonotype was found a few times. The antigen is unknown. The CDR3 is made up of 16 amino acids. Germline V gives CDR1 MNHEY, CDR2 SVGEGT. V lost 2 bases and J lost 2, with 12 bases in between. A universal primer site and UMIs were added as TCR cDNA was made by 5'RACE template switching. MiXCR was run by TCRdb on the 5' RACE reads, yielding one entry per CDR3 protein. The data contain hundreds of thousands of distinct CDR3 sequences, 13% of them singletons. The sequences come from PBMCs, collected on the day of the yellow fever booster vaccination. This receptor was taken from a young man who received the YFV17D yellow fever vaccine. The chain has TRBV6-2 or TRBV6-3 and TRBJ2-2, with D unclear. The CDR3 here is CASSYAISTNTGELFF. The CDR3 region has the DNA TGTGCCAGCAGTTACGCCATATCGACTAACACCGGGGAGCTGTTTTTT.